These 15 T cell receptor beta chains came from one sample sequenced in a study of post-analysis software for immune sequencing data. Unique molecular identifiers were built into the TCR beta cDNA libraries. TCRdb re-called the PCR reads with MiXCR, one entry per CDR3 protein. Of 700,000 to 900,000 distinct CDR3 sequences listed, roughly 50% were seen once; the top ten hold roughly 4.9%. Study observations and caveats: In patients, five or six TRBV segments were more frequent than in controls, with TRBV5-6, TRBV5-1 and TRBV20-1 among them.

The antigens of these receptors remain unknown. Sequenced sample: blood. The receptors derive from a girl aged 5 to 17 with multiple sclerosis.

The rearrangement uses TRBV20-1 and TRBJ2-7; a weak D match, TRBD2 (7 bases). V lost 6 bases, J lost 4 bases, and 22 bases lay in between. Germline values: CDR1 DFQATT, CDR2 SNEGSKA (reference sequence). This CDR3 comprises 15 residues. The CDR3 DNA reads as TGCAGTGCAAACGGGGGGCAGGCCGATCGGTACGAGCAGTACTTC. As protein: CSANGGQADRYEQYF.

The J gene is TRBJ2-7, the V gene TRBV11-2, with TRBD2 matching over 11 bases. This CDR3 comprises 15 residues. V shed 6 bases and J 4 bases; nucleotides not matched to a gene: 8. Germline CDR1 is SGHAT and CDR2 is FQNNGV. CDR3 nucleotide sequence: TGTGCCAGCAGAAATAATAGCGGGAGGGCGTACGAGCAGTACTTC. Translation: CASRNNSGRAYEQYF.

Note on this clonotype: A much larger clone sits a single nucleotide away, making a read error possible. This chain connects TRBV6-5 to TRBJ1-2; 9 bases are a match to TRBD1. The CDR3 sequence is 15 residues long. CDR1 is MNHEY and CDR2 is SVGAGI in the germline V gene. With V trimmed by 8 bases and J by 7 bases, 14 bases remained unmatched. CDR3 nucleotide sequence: TGTGCCAGCCGCGGACAGGGGATGTTGAGTCGTGGCTACACCTTC. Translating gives CASRGQGMLSRGYTF.

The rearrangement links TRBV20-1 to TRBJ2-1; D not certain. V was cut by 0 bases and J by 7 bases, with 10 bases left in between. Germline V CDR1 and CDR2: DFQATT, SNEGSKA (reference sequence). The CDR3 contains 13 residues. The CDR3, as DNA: TGCAGTGCTAGAGACAGAGGTCGGAATGAGCAGTTCTTC. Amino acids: CSARDRGRNEQFF.

CDR3 region: CASRPGLARYNEQFF. The CDR3, as DNA: TGTGCCAGCCGTCCGGGACTAGCGAGGTACAATGAGCAGTTCTTC. The genes are TRBV6-5 and TRBJ2-1; 10 bases map to TRBD2. There are 15 residues in the CDR3. V shed 8 bases, J shed 4 bases, and the junction held 8 bases outside the gene matches. The germline gives CDR1 MNHEY, CDR2 SVGAGI.

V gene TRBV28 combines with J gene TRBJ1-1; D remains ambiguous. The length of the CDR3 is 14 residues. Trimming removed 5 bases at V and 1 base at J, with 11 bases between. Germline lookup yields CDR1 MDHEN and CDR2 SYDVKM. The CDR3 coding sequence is TGTGCCAGCAGTCCGATAGGGAGGAACACTGAAGCTTTCTTT. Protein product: CASSPIGRNTEAFF.

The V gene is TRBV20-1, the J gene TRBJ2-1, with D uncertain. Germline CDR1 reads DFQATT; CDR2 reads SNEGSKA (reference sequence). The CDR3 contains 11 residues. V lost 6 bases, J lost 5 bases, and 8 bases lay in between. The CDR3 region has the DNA TGCAGTGCGGCCAAAGACAATGAGCAGTTCTTC. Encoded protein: CSAAKDNEQFF.

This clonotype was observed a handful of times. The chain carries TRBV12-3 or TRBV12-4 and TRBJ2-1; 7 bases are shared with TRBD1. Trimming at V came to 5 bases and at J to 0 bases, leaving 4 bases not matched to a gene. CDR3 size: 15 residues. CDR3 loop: CASSPHRGSYNEQFF. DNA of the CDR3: TGTGCCAGCAGTCCCCACAGGGGCTCCTACAATGAGCAGTTCTTC.

The CDR3 DNA reads TGTGCCAGCAGCCCTTGGGGGGCCCCGAACACTGAAGCTTTCTTT. Its translation is CASSPWGAPNTEAFF. The chain has TRBV7-2 and TRBJ1-1, with a possible D match to TRBD1 (6 bases). CDR1 is SGHTA and CDR2 is FQGNSA in the germline V gene. This CDR3 has 15 residues. V lost 5 bases and J 1 base, leaving 14 bases between the germline ends.

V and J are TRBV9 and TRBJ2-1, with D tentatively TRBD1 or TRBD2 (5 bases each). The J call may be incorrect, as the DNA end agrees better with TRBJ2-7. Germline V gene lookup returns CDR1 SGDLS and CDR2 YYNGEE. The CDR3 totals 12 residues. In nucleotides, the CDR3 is TGTGCCAGCAGCCCGATTGGGGGTGAGCAGTACTTC. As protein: CASSPIGGEQYF.

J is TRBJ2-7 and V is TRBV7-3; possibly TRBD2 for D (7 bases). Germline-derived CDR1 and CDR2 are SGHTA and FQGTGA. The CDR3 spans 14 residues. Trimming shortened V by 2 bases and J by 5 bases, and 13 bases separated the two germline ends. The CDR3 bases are TGTGCCAGCAGCTTATGGGGGGGGCTCGACGAGCAGTACTTC. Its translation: CASSLWGGLDEQYF.

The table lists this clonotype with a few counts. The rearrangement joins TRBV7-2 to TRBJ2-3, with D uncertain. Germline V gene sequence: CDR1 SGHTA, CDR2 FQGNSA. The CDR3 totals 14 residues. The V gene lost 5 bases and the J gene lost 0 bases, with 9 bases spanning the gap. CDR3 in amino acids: CASSELWSTDTQYF. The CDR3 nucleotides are TGTGCCAGCAGCGAACTCTGGAGCACAGATACGCAGTATTTT.

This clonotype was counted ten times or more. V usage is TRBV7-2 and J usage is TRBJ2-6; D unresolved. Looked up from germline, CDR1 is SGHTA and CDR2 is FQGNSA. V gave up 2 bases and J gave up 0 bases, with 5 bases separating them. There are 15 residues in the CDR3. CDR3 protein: CASSLSVSGANVLTF. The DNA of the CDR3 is TGTGCCAGCAGCTTATCGGTCTCTGGGGCCAACGTCCTGACTTTC.

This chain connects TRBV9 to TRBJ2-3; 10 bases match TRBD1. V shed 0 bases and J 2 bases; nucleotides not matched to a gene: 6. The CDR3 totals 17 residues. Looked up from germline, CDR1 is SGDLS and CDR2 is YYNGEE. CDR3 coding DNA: TGTGCCAGCAGCGTAGCTCGGGACAGGGGTAACACAGATACGCAGTATTTT. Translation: CASSVARDRGNTDTQYF.

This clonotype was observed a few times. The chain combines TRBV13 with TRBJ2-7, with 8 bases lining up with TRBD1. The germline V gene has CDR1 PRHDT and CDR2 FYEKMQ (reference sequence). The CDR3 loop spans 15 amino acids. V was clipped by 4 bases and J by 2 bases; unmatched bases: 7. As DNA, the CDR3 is TGTGCCAGCAGCTCCGAGACAGGGGACCCCTACGAGCAGTACTTC. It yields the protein CASSSETGDPYEQYF.